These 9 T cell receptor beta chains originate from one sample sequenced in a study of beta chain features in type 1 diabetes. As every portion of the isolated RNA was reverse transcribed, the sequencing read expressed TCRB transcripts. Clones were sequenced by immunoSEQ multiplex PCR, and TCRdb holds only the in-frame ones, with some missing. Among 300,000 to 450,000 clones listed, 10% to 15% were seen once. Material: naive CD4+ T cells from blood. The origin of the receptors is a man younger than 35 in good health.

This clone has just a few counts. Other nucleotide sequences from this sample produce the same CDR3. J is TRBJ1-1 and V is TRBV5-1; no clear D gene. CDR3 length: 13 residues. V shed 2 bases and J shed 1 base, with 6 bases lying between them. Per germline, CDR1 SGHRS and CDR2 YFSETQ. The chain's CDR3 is CASSLAGNTEAFF. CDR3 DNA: TGCGCCAGCAGCTTAGCGGGGAACACTGAAGCTTTCTTT.

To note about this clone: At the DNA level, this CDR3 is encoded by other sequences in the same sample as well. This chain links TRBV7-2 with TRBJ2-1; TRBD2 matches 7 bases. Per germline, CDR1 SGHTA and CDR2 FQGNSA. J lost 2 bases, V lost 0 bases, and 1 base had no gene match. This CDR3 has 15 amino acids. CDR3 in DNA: TGTGCCAGCAGCTTAGCGGGAGGGACCTACAATGAGCAGTTCTTC. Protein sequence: CASSLAGGTYNEQFF.

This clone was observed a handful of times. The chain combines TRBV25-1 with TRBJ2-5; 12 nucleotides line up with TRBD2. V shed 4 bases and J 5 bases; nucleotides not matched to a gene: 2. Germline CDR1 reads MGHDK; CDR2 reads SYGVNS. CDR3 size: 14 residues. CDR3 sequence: CASSGGLAGETQYF. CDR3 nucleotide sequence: TGTGCCAGCAGTGGGGGACTAGCGGGCGAGACCCAGTACTTC. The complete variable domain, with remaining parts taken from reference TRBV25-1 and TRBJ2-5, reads EADIYQTPRYLVIGTGKKITLECSQTMGHDKMYWYQQDPGMELHLIHYSYGVNSTEKGDLSSESTVSRIRTEHFPLTLESARPSHTSQYLCASSGGLAGETQYFGPGTRLLVL.

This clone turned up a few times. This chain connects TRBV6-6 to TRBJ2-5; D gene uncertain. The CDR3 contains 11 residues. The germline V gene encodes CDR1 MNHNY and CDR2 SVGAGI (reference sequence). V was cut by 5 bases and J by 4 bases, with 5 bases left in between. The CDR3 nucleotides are TGTGCCAGCAGTCAAATAGAGACCCAGTACTTC. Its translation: CASSQIETQYF.

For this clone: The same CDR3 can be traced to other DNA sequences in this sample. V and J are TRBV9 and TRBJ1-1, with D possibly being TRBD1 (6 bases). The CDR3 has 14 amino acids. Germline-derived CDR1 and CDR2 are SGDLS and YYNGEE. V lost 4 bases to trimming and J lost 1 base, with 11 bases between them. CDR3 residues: CASSPQTGNTEAFF. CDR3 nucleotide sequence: TGTGCCAGCAGCCCCCAGACAGGGAACACTGAAGCTTTCTTT.

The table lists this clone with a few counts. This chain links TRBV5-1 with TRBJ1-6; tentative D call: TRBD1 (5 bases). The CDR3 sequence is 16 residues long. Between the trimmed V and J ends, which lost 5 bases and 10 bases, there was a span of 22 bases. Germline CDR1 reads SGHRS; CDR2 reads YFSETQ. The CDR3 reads CASRESGTSDLSPLHF. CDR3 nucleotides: TGCGCCAGCAGGGAGTCTGGGACTTCGGACTTGTCACCCCTCCACTTT.

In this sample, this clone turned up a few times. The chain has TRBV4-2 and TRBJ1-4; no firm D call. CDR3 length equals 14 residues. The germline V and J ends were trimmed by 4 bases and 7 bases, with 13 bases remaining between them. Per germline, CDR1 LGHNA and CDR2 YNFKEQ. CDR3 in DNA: TGTGCCAGCAGCCCGACGGGAGGTGCTGAAAAACTGTTTTTT. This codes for CASSPTGGAEKLFF.

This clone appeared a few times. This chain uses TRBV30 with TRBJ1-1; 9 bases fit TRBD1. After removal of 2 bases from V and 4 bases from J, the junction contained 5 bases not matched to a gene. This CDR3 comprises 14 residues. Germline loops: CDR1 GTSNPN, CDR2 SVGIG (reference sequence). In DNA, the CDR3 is TGTGCCTGGAGTCCCGGGACAGGGAGCACTGAAGCTTTCTTT. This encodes CAWSPGTGSTEAFF. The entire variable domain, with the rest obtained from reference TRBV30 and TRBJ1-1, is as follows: SQTIHQWPATLVQPVGSPLSLECTVEGTSNPNLYWYRQAAGRGLQLLFYSVGIGQISSEVPQNLSASRPQDRQFILSSKKLLLSDSGFYLCAWSPGTGSTEAFFGQGTRLTVV.

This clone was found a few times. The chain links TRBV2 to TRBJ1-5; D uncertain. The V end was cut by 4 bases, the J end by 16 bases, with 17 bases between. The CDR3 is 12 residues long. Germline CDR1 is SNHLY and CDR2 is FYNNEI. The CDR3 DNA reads TGTGCCAGCAGTGTCATACAAGGCGGTATCCATTTT. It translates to CASSVIQGGIHF.